These 30 T cell receptor beta chains were sequenced from one sample in a study of patients and donors after allogeneic stem cell transplantation. One entry per CDR3 protein results from TCRdb running MiXCR on the RT-PCR reads. The sample records about 960,000 distinct CDR3 sequences, about a sixth being singletons. The sequencing sample was made of blood, either unsorted or a sorted T cell fraction (not recorded which). The receptors derive from a human donor who was either an allogeneic HSCT recipient or a stem cell or donor lymphocyte infusion donor (not recorded which). It is not recorded whose cells these are; they may come from a transplant donor.

This clonotype was recorded a few times. V and J are TRBV7-2 and TRBJ2-7, with D unclear. Trimming stripped 4 bases from V and 2 bases from J, with 9 bases between. The CDR3 covers 13 residues. Germline-derived CDR1 and CDR2 are SGHTA and FQGNSA. CDR3 nucleotides: TGTGCCAGCAGCTCCCGACCCCCCTACGAGCAGTACTTC. Translating gives CASSSRPPYEQYF. Filled out from reference TRBV7-2 and TRBJ2-7, the complete variable domain reads GAGVSQSPSNKVTEKGKDVELRCDPISGHTALYWYRQSLGQGLEFLIYFQGNSAPDKSGLPSDRFSAERTGGSVSTLTIQRTQQEDSAVYLCASSSRPPYEQYFGPGTRLTVT.

V usage is TRBV5-1 and J usage is TRBJ2-2; 7 bases align to TRBD1. After removal of 4 bases from V and 6 bases from J, the junction contained 6 bases not matched to a gene. Germline CDR1 is SGHRS and CDR2 is YFSETQ. This CDR3 is built from 14 residues. Here the CDR3 reads CASSLNRGAGELFF. CDR3 sequence (DNA): TGCGCCAGCAGCCTGAACAGGGGCGCCGGGGAGCTGTTTTTT.

This clonotype has just a few counts. V usage is TRBV5-1 and J usage is TRBJ2-3; a possible D gene is TRBD2 (6 bases). V was shortened by 3 bases and J by 1 base, with 12 bases between the two germline ends. The CDR3 spans 15 residues. Germline CDR1 is SGHRS and CDR2 is YFSETQ. CDR3 loop: CASSWASVGTDTQYF. The CDR3 bases are TGCGCCAGCAGCTGGGCTAGCGTTGGCACAGATACGCAGTATTTT.

The chain uses TRBV20-1 and TRBJ2-3, with 12 bases identical to TRBD2. This CDR3 spans 14 amino acids. From germline, CDR1 is DFQATT and CDR2 SNEGSKA (reference sequence). The CDR3 region has the DNA TGCAGCCTGGGGCTAGCGGGAGGGCCAGATACGCAGTATTTT. It translates to CSLGLAGGPDTQYF.

This clonotype was seen ten or more times. Written as DNA, the CDR3 is TGCAGCGTTGCTCCGGGACAGGGGGCTGTTTTCTTT. Its protein is CSVAPGQGAVFF. The chain employs TRBV29-1 and TRBJ1-1; TRBD1 agrees at 12 bases. The V gene end was trimmed by 4 bases and the J gene end by 13 bases; junction bases not matched to a gene: 7. The CDR3 spans 12 residues. CDR1 and CDR2 (germline): SQVTM, ANQGSEA.

The rearrangement uses TRBV20-1 and TRBJ2-5, with D hard to call. This CDR3 is built from 14 residues. Between the trimmed V and J ends, which lost 6 bases and 1 base, there was a span of 15 bases. Germline loops: CDR1 DFQATT, CDR2 SNEGSKA (reference sequence). This CDR3 reads CSAIPGQTQETQYF. The DNA for the CDR3 is TGCAGTGCCATCCCGGGTCAGACCCAAGAGACCCAGTACTTC.

DNA of the CDR3: TGTGCCAGCAGCTTTCTAGCGGGGGGGCGAACAGATACGCAGTATTTT. Protein product: CASSFLAGGRTDTQYF. J is TRBJ2-3 and V is TRBV5-6; 12 bases agree with TRBD2. CDR3 length: 16 residues. The germline gives CDR1 SGHDT, CDR2 YYEEEE. V shed 2 bases and J 3 bases; nucleotides not matched to a gene: 4.

In this sample, this clonotype turned up many times. This sequence joins TRBV12-3 or TRBV12-4 and TRBJ2-6; D remains ambiguous. The length of the CDR3 is 14 residues. Between the trimmed V and J ends, which lost 2 bases and 3 bases, there was a span of 5 bases. The CDR3 sequence is CASSLIHGANVLTF. CDR3 bases: TGTGCCAGCAGTTTAATCCATGGGGCCAACGTCCTGACTTTC.

This clonotype has just a few counts. The CDR3 region is CASSTRQGWHEQYF. CDR3 coding DNA: TGTGCCAGTAGTACACGTCAGGGATGGCACGAGCAGTACTTC. V gene TRBV19 combines with J gene TRBJ2-7; possibly TRBD1 for D (5 bases). Trimming cost V 4 bases and J 5 bases, with 15 bases left between them. Germline CDR1 is LNHDA and CDR2 is SQIVND (reference sequence). This CDR3 region has 14 residues.

The chain links TRBV7-9 to TRBJ1-3, with D uncertain. The CDR3 covers 14 residues. Trimming stripped 5 bases from V and 3 bases from J, with 11 bases between. CDR1 SEHNR and CDR2 FQNEAQ come from the germline V gene (reference sequence). The CDR3 region is CASSARAGGNTIYF. In DNA, the CDR3 is TGTGCCAGCAGCGCCCGGGCGGGTGGAAACACCATATATTTT.

The chain carries TRBV6-1 and TRBJ2-7; D possibly uses TRBD1 or TRBD2 (5 bases each). From germline, CDR1 is MNHNS and CDR2 SASEGT. The CDR3 runs to 14 residues. V was clipped by 10 bases and J by 4 bases, with 20 bases between them. This CDR3 reads CATVPGTVKYEQYF. The CDR3 DNA reads TGTGCCACGGTCCCCGGGACGGTCAAATACGAGCAGTACTTC.

This clonotype showed up many times. The CDR3 sequence is CASSYRDRNYEQYF. In DNA, the CDR3 is TGTGCCAGCAGCTACCGGGACAGAAACTACGAGCAGTACTTC. This chain joins TRBV4-2 and TRBJ2-7; 7 nucleotides line up with TRBD1. Per germline, CDR1 LGHNA and CDR2 YNFKEQ. J was trimmed by 3 bases and V by 5 bases; bases with no gene match: 7. The CDR3 is made up of 14 amino acids.

The chain joins TRBV4-3 to TRBJ2-3, with 8 bases matching TRBD2. The CDR3 loop spans 18 amino acids. The V and J ends lost 0 bases and 4 bases, in that order; junction bases with no gene match: 12. Germline V gene data show CDR1 as LGHNA and CDR2 as YSLEER. CDR3 region: CASSQDLVRGGGPDTQYF. CDR3 in DNA: TGCGCCAGCAGCCAAGATCTCGTACGGGGCGGGGGGCCAGATACGCAGTATTTT.

The chain carries TRBV20-1 and TRBJ1-3; no definite D call. The CDR3 contains 14 residues. Trimming shortened V by 3 bases and J by 3 bases, and 12 bases separated the two germline ends. CDR1 and CDR2 (germline): DFQATT, SNEGSKA (reference sequence). The CDR3 loop reads CSARAEGGGNTIYF. The CDR3 coding sequence is TGCAGTGCTAGGGCAGAGGGCGGTGGAAACACCATATATTTT.

The chain carries TRBV25-1 and TRBJ1-2, with D hard to call. This CDR3 region has 12 residues. V lost 7 bases to trimming and J lost 8 bases, with 14 bases between them. CDR1 and CDR2 from the germline V gene are MGHDK and SYGVNS. The DNA for the CDR3 is TGTGCCAGCACCTCCTTGGGAGAGGGCTACACCTTC. Its translation: CASTSLGEGYTF.

This clonotype was picked up a small number of times. The J gene is TRBJ2-3, the V gene TRBV12-3 or TRBV12-4; 11 positions match TRBD1. The CDR3 spans 17 residues. V shed 5 bases and J 2 bases; nucleotides not matched to a gene: 9. In nucleotides, the CDR3 is TGTGCCAGCAGTCCGTCCCCGGACAGGGGGCTCACAGATACGCAGTATTTT. As protein: CASSPSPDRGLTDTQYF.

J is TRBJ1-1 and V is TRBV29-1; unclear D gene. Per the germline V gene, CDR1 is SQVTM and CDR2 is ANQGSEA. The V gene lost 2 bases and the J gene lost 0 bases, with 7 bases spanning the gap. The CDR3 loop spans 13 amino acids. This CDR3 is CSVESAMNTEAFF. In nucleotides, the CDR3 is TGCAGCGTTGAATCGGCAATGAACACTGAAGCTTTCTTT.

This clonotype was observed a handful of times. This chain connects TRBV27 to TRBJ2-4; D unclear. Per the germline V gene, CDR1 is MNHEY and CDR2 is SMNVEV (reference sequence). The V end was cut by 0 bases, the J end by 1 base, with 7 bases between. CDR3 length: 15 amino acids. This CDR3 is CASSLSGNAKNIQYF. CDR3 nucleotide sequence: TGTGCCAGCAGTTTATCAGGGAATGCCAAAAACATTCAGTACTTC.

The chain joins TRBV9 to TRBJ1-2; perhaps TRBD1 as D (6 bases). Trimming removed 4 bases from V and 4 bases from J, with 14 bases in between. The CDR3 is 14 amino acids. CDR1 is SGDLS and CDR2 is YYNGEE in the germline V gene. The CDR3 DNA reads as TGTGCCAGCAGCCTAGCCGGGACAACCTATGGCTACACCTTC. Translating gives CASSLAGTTYGYTF.

The chain carries TRBV7-9 and TRBJ1-1, with 9 bases that match TRBD1. Germline V gives CDR1 SEHNR, CDR2 FQNEAQ (reference sequence). V lost 5 bases and J lost 7; bases outside the gene matches: 11. The CDR3 contains 15 residues. The CDR3 DNA sequence: TGTGCCAGCAGCGAAAACAGGGGGCGGTTTATTGAAGCTTTCTTT. Its protein product is CASSENRGRFIEAFF.

The V gene is TRBV6-5, the J gene TRBJ2-1, with 7 bases identical to TRBD2. This CDR3 is 14 amino acids long. The V gene end was trimmed by 2 bases and the J gene end by 5 bases; junction bases not matched to a gene: 3. Germline V gives CDR1 MNHEY, CDR2 SVGAGI. The CDR3 DNA is TGTGCCAGCAGTTACCTAGCGGTACACAATGAGCAGTTCTTC. This translates into CASSYLAVHNEQFF.

This clonotype was seen a few times. The chain links TRBV20-1 to TRBJ2-1, with TRBD2 matching 11 bases. Germline loops: CDR1 DFQATT, CDR2 SNEGSKA (reference sequence). This CDR3 has 14 amino acids. The trim removed 2 bases at V and 7 bases at J, leaving 4 bases unmatched. CDR3 in amino acids: CSARPGTSGNEQFF. The CDR3 region has the DNA TGCAGTGCTAGACCCGGGACTAGCGGAAATGAGCAGTTCTTC.

The V and J genes are TRBV7-3 and TRBJ1-1; D is perhaps TRBD1 (6 bases). Germline CDR1 reads SGHTA; CDR2 reads FQGTGA. Trimming cost V 5 bases and J 7 bases, with 14 bases left between them. The CDR3 covers 13 residues. This chain's CDR3 is CASSLMGGGEAFF. DNA for the CDR3: TGTGCCAGCAGCCTCATGGGGGGCGGTGAAGCTTTCTTT.

V and J are TRBV28 and TRBJ2-1, with D possibly matching TRBD2 (5 bases). The CDR3 sequence is 15 residues long. Germline loops: CDR1 MDHEN, CDR2 SYDVKM. Trimming took 5 bases from V and 5 from J, leaving 16 bases between them. In nucleotides, the CDR3 is TGTGCCAGCAGTCCCAGACTATCGCCGAACAATGAGCAGTTCTTC. Protein: CASSPRLSPNNEQFF.

This clonotype has a handful of counts. The V call is TRBV10-3, the J call TRBJ2-1; D perhaps matches TRBD1 (6 bases). The germline V gene has CDR1 ENHRY and CDR2 SYGVKD. The CDR3 is 18 amino acids. Between the trimmed V and J ends, which lost 6 bases and 0 bases, there was a span of 21 bases. This CDR3 reads CAISDSETGPISYNEQFF. CDR3 nucleotide sequence: TGTGCCATCAGCGACAGCGAAACAGGGCCGATCTCCTACAATGAGCAGTTCTTC.

The chain couples TRBV20-1 to TRBJ2-1, with D possibly called TRBD1 or TRBD2 (6 bases each). Trimming left V 5 bases short and J 8 bases short, with 19 bases between. The CDR3 consists of 14 residues. Germline loops: CDR1 DFQATT, CDR2 SNEGSKA (reference sequence). CDR3 sequence: CSASSWGAGHEQFF. For the CDR3, the DNA is TGCAGTGCTTCCAGTTGGGGGGCTGGGCATGAGCAGTTCTTC.

This clonotype was found a few times. The CDR3 loop reads CASRVDGIPTFVEAFF. The CDR3 bases are TGTGCCAGCAGAGTCGATGGGATCCCAACGTTCGTTGAAGCTTTCTTT. V gene TRBV9 combines with J gene TRBJ1-1; D is unclear. V dropped 5 bases and J dropped 7 bases, with 24 bases sitting between them. CDR1 is SGDLS and CDR2 is YYNGEE in the germline V gene. The CDR3 totals 16 residues.

The table lists this clonotype with a few counts. The chain employs TRBV12-5 and TRBJ2-2; a weak D match, TRBD2 (6 bases). Germline V CDR1 and CDR2: LGHNT, FRNRAP. CDR3 size: 19 residues. Trimming stripped 4 bases from V and 6 bases from J, with 27 bases between. CDR3 sequence reads: CASGSFSPLRENGAGELFF. DNA for the CDR3: TGTGCTAGTGGTTCGTTCTCCCCCTTACGGGAGAACGGTGCCGGGGAGCTGTTTTTT.

The chain has TRBV6-1 and TRBJ2-4; 7 bases are shared with TRBD1. The germline V gene encodes CDR1 MNHNS and CDR2 SASEGT. The CDR3 runs 16 residues. Germline trimming cut 1 base from V and 3 bases from J; bases unmatched to any gene: 6. The CDR3 is CASSEVTPGGKNIQYF. CDR3 in DNA: TGTGCCAGCAGTGAAGTAACCCCAGGGGGCAAAAACATTCAGTACTTC.

The chain recombines TRBV5-1 with TRBJ2-1; 8 bases map to TRBD1. With V trimmed by 1 base and J by 4 bases, 13 bases remained unmatched. The CDR3 is made up of 18 amino acids. CDR1 is SGHRS and CDR2 is YFSETQ in the germline V gene. CDR3 coding DNA: TGCGCCAGCAGCTTGCGATTCACCGGGACAGGCTTATACAATGAGCAGTTCTTC. This encodes CASSLRFTGTGLYNEQFF.